The T cell receptor beta chain described here comes from a study of blood T cell repertoires in COVID-19 (dated by TCRdb to 2019 to 2021). Some background on the complete study: The collaborator samples originated in the United States, Italy and Spain and spanned the acute and convalescent phases of COVID-19. The dataset comprised deeply sampled blood TCRbeta repertoires from subjects exposed to, actively infected with, or recovered from COVID-19. The samples were drawn from the first 160 participants of the ongoing ImmuneRACE study and from 1,254 subjects provided by 6 global collaborators. The sample metadata nearly always contained a de-identified subject ID, COVID-19 status, age in years and sex. The repertoires were made available in a free public database intended to serve as a resource for research on the immune response to SARS-CoV-2. Where HLA class I and class II types were available, the types were taken from metadata supplied by the sample provider, not from assay-based typing. The prospective study material was composed of cDNA or gDNA derived from T cells, B-cell-depleted T cells, or PBMCs. Overall study outcomes, separate from this receptor: The quantity of clinical and demographic metadata differed by source and by participant and was supplied without curation.

Participants in the prospective study were aged roughly 18 to 95 years, lived in about two dozen United States geographic areas, and enrolled through a virtual design. In the prospective study, cohorts were assigned on the basis of participant-reported clinical history obtained from a screening survey and a study questionnaire. A participant counted as exposed if, within 2 weeks of entering the study, that participant had been in contact with someone who had a PCR-confirmed or clinician-diagnosed COVID-19 case. In the prospective study, whole blood, serum and a nasopharyngeal or oropharyngeal swab were collected from each participant by mobile phlebotomists. Prospective study participants could optionally give additional blood draws and questionnaires over an approximately two-month period. Before DNA extraction, prospective study blood samples were shipped either frozen or at room temperature.

In the case of this clone: The antigen it recognizes is unknown. No base qualities exist here, and no much larger clone lies one base off it.

The V end loses 3 bases and the J end loses 0 bases, and a stretch of 11 bases separates them. The CDR3 has 14 amino acids, counting the end cysteine and phenylalanine. The CDR3 DNA has 42 bases and is translated from base 1. CDR1 is given as DFQATT and CDR2 as SNEGSKA, both from the germline V gene (reference sequence). The immunoSEQ Assay, a bias-controlled multiplex PCR, was used to amplify TCRbeta CDR3 regions from genomic DNA. The original methods were these. The number of nucleated cells in each sample was estimated by amplification of reference gene primers within the assay. To quantify the absolute abundance of each unique TCRbeta CDR3 rearrangement, sequence reads were collapsed and filtered. For each sample, productive Simpson clonality was calculated as the square root of Simpson's diversity index across productive rearrangements. TCRdb's version of the immuneACCESS table is confined to in-frame rearrangements and falls short of the full clone set. An unresolved V gene accounts for under half of the shortfall where checked; the remainder is of unknown origin. V, J and clone size reflect that table, while D and trimming were determined from the DNA. Counted in this sample were 350,000 to 400,000 clones; roughly 92% of them appeared once. More than 0.85% of the sample lies in the top ten.

The sequenced sample consisted of PBMCs or T cells enriched from blood (not recorded which). In this chain, TRBV20-1 is recombined with TRBJ1-2; the D gene is unclear. This receptor was taken from a middle-aged woman who had been exposed to COVID-19. At the DNA level, the sequence is TGCAGTGCTAGTCTATCTTTGGCTAACTATGGCTACACCTTC. Translated, this is CSASLSLANYGYTF.